One sample yielded the 16 T cell receptor beta chains listed below, sequenced in a study of tumor-infiltrating lymphocytes in primary liver carcinoma. Bulk tissue was left unsorted, and RNA and DNA were co-extracted from approximately 20-30 mg of it. cDNA specific to TCR beta was made from 450 to 500 ng of total RNA, with a constant-region primer employed for priming. Each TCR beta library was derived from three nested multiplex PCR rounds that employed slightly modified ARM-PCR. Researchers ran the first two PCR rounds for roughly 11 cycles each with TRBV1-TRBV30 forward primers and a C-beta reverse primer. TCRdb re-called the multiplex PCR reads with MiXCR, one entry per CDR3 protein. The data contain approximately 120,000 distinct CDR3 sequences, 60% to 75% of them singletons. The material sequenced was liver tumor tissue from sampling region 3. As for subset: tumor region T3, left-lateral pole. These receptors were obtained from a woman aged 60-75 years with primary liver carcinoma and hepatitis B virus infection.

To note about this clonotype: A much larger clone lies a single base off, so this may be a read error. The rearrangement links TRBV14 to TRBJ2-2, with 9 bases matching TRBD2. Germline-derived CDR1 and CDR2 are SGHDN and FVKESK. This CDR3 region has 16 residues. Unmatched junction bases numbered 9, after V lost 4 bases and J lost 6 bases. For the CDR3, the DNA is TGTGCCAGCAGCCCTTTAGCGGGAGACCACGCCGGGGAGCTGTTTTTT. The encoded protein is CASSPLAGDHAGELFF. The variable domain in full, with the rest retrieved from reference TRBV14 and TRBJ2-2, is EAGVTQFPSHSVIEKGQTVTLRCDPISGHDNLYWYRRVMGKEIKFLLHFVKESKQDESGMPNNRFLAERTGGTYSTLKVQPAELEDSGVYFCASSPLAGDHAGELFFGEGSRLTVL.

The chain combines TRBV28 with TRBJ2-3; perhaps TRBD1 as D (6 bases). Germline-derived CDR1 and CDR2 are MDHEN and SYDVKM. The CDR3 loop spans 13 amino acids. V lost 5 bases and J 12 bases, leaving 18 bases between the germline ends. CDR3 bases: TGTGCCAGCAGTCGAGGGGTCCCGGGACAACAGTATTTT. Protein: CASSRGVPGQQYF.

This clonotype has at least ten counts. V and J are TRBV6-6 and TRBJ2-7; 11 bases fit TRBD2. Per germline, CDR1 MNHNY and CDR2 SVGAGI (reference sequence). The CDR3 spans 14 residues. After removal of 6 bases from V and 2 bases from J, the junction contained 3 bases not matched to a gene. The CDR3 nucleotides are TGTGCCAGCAGAGGACTAGCGGGTACCTACGAGCAGTACTTC. Its protein product is CASRGLAGTYEQYF.

Concerning this clonotype itself: A single base separates this from a much larger clone, so it may be a read error. V is TRBV12-3 or TRBV12-4 and J is TRBJ2-4, with 9 bases that match TRBD1. The CDR3 runs to 12 residues. The CDR3 DNA follows: TGTGCCAACAGTCTAAGCCGGACAGGGGTATACTTC. This encodes CANSLSRTGVYF.

As to this clonotype: The conserved final phenylalanine or tryptophan is absent from the CDR3, which likely points to a read error. This chain joins TRBV4-2 and TRBJ2-3; D not certain. Trimming took 1 base from V and 4 from J, leaving 9 bases between them. The germline CDR1 and CDR2 sequences are LGHNA and YNFKEQ. The CDR3 totals 14 residues. CDR3 coding DNA: TGTGCCAGCAGCCAAGGGGTTAGACCAGATACGCAGTATTAT. Residues: CASSQGVRPDTQYY.

In its sample, this clonotype was seen a few times. The V gene is TRBV7-9, the J gene TRBJ1-6; D is unresolved. The germline V and J ends were trimmed by 1 base and 6 bases, with 7 bases remaining between them. Per germline, CDR1 SEHNR and CDR2 FQNEAQ (reference sequence). This CDR3 has 14 amino acids. The CDR3 here is CASSLEQPNSPLHF. The CDR3 DNA follows: TGTGCCAGCAGCTTAGAACAGCCTAATTCACCCCTCCACTTT.

This clonotype was picked up many times. The chain carries TRBV7-9 and TRBJ2-1; the D is unclear. This CDR3 contains 14 residues. Germline CDR1 and CDR2: SEHNR and FQNEAQ (reference sequence). Trimming left V 1 base short and J 9 bases short, with 13 bases between. CDR3 in amino acids: CASSLGGARGEQFF. In DNA, the CDR3 is TGTGCCAGCAGCTTAGGCGGTGCTCGCGGTGAGCAGTTCTTC.

This clonotype was seen repeatedly, ten times or more. The V gene is TRBV7-9, the J gene TRBJ2-7; D not resolved. CDR3 size: 16 residues. Per germline, CDR1 SEHNR and CDR2 FQNEAQ (reference sequence). Trimming removed 3 bases at V and 0 bases at J, with 15 bases between. This CDR3 reads CASSFGFGAVSYEQYF. The CDR3 region has the DNA TGTGCCAGCAGCTTTGGGTTCGGAGCCGTCTCCTACGAGCAGTACTTC.

As for this clonotype: The junction differs from germline at one of its ends, possibly a read error. The chain combines TRBV6-5 with TRBJ2-1; 8 positions agree with TRBD2. Germline CDR1 and CDR2: MNHEY and SVGAGI. There are 15 residues in the CDR3. CDR3 DNA: TGTGGCAGCGGTTACGTCCGGGAGGGCCGTCATGAGCAGTTCTTC. As protein: CGSGYVREGRHEQFF.

Only a few counts were recorded for this clonotype. A read error is possible here, since a much larger clone lies one base away. The V and J genes are TRBV10-3 and TRBJ2-6; 7 positions agree with TRBD1. The CDR3 totals 15 residues. Germline-derived CDR1 and CDR2 are ENHRY and SYGVKD. V shed 10 bases, J shed 5 bases, and the junction held 11 bases outside the gene matches. This CDR3 is CANSGGQARANVLTF. Here the CDR3 DNA reads TGTGCCAACAGCGGAGGACAGGCCCGGGCCAACGTCCTGACTTTC.

V usage is TRBV11-3 and J usage is TRBJ2-3; D is ambiguous. This CDR3 is 14 amino acids long. The germline V gene encodes CDR1 SGHNT and CDR2 YENEEA. V was shortened by 11 bases and J by 0 bases, with 15 bases between the two germline ends. This CDR3 is CAGSFLTSTDTQYF. CDR3 bases: TGTGCCGGTAGCTTCCTGACTAGCACAGATACGCAGTATTTT.

The CDR3 region has the DNA TGTGCCAGCAGCTTATGCGGCGGAAGGTGGGTAAATGAGCAGTTCTTC. Protein product: CASSLCGGRWVNEQFF. This sequence joins TRBV11-3 and TRBJ2-1, with no clear D. CDR1 is SGHNT and CDR2 is YENEEA in the germline V gene. The V and J ends lost 2 bases and 7 bases respectively, with 18 bases between them. The CDR3 runs to 16 residues. The variable domain in full, completed from reference TRBV11-3 and TRBJ2-1, reads EAGVVQSPRYKIIEKKQPVAFWCNPISGHNTLYWYLQNLGQGPELLIRYENEEAVDDSQLPKDRFSAERLKGVDSTLKIQPAELGDSAVYLCASSLCGGRWVNEQFFGPGTRLTVL.

This clonotype showed up many times. CDR3 nucleotide sequence: TGCAGCGTTGGAGGGGGCGTGACAGATACGCAGTATTTT. It codes for CSVGGGVTDTQYF. The rearrangement links TRBV29-1 to TRBJ2-3; 7 positions agree with TRBD1. J lost 3 bases, V lost 4 bases, and 4 bases had no gene match. Germline CDR1 SQVTM, CDR2 ANQGSEA. This CDR3 has 13 residues.

The chain combines TRBV12-3 or TRBV12-4 with TRBJ2-2, with D perhaps being TRBD1 or TRBD2 (6 bases each). The V end was cut by 6 bases, the J end by 16 bases, with 24 bases between. CDR3 length: 14 residues. DNA for the CDR3: TGTGCCAGCAGCAGAGGGGGGAGCGTTAGTATGCGGTTTTTT. Translating gives CASSRGGSVSMRFF.

This clonotype was counted between two and nine times. A read error may explain this, as a much larger clone is one base away. J is TRBJ1-5 and V is TRBV12-3 or TRBV12-4; 7 nucleotides align to TRBD1. The CDR3 spans 13 residues. After removal of 6 bases from V and 9 bases from J, the junction contained 8 bases not matched to a gene. The CDR3 region has the DNA TGTGCCAGCAGCAGTAGACAGGGAGGGCCCCAGCATTTT. Translating gives CASSSRQGGPQHF.

As concerns this clonotype: No conserved phenylalanine or tryptophan ends this CDR3, so it is likely a read error. V usage is TRBV28 and J usage is TRBJ2-1; D is tentatively TRBD1 or TRBD2 (5 bases each). Trimming cost V 7 bases and J 2 bases, with 6 bases left between them. The CDR3 has 12 residues. Per germline, CDR1 MDHEN and CDR2 SYDVKM. Written as DNA, the CDR3 is TGTGCCAGCAAGGGACCCTACAATGAGCAGTTCCTC. Protein product: CASKGPYNEQFL.